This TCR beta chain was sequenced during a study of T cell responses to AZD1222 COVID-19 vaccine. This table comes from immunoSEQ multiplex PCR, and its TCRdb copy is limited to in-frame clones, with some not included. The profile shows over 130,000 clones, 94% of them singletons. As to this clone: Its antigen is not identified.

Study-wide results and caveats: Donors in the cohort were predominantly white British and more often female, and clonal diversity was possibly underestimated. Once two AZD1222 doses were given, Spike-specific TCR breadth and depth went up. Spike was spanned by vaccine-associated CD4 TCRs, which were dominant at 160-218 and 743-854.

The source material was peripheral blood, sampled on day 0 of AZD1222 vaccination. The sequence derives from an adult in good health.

The CDR3 sequence: CASATGQGTGDTQYF. CDR3 DNA sequence: TGCGCCAGCGCAACTGGACAGGGCACTGGCGATACGCAGTATTTT. This chain connects TRBV5-1 to TRBJ2-3; 8 bases are shared with TRBD1. The germline V gene encodes CDR1 SGHRS and CDR2 YFSETQ. The ends lost 7 bases at V and 6 bases at J; junction bases unmatched: 13. The CDR3 sequence is 15 residues long.